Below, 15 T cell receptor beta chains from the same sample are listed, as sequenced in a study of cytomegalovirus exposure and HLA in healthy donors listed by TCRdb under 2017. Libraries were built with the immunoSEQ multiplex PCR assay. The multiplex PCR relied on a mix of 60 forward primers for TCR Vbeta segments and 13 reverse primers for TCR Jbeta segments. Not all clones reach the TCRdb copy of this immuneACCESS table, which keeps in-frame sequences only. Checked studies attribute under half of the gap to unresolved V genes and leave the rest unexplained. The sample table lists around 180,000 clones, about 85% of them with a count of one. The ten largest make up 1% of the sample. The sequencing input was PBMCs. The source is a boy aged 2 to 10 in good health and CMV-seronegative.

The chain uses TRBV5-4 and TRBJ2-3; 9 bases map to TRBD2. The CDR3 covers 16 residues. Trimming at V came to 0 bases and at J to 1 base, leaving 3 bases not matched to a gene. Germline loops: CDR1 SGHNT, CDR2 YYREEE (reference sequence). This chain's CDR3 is CASSLGLAVRTDTQYF. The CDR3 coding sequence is TGTGCCAGCAGCTTGGGACTAGCGGTTCGCACAGATACGCAGTATTTT.

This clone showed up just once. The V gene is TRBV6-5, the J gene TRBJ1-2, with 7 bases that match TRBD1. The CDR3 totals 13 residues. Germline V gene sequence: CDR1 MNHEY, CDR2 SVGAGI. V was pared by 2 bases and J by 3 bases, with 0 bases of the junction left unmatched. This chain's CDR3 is CASSYGTDYGYTF. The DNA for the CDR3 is TGTGCCAGCAGTTACGGGACAGACTATGGCTACACCTTC.

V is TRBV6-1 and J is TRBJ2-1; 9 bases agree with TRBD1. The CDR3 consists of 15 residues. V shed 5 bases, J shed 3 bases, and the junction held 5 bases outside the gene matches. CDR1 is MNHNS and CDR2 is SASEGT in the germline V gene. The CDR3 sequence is CASSTTGGNYNEQFF. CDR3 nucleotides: TGTGCCAGCAGTACGACAGGGGGAAACTACAATGAGCAGTTCTTC.

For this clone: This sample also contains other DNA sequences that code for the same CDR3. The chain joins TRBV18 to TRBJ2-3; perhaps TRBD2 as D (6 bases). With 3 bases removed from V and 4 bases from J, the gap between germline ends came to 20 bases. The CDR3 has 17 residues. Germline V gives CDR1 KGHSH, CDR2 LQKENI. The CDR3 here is CASSPTEGSDKADTQYF. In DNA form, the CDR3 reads TGTGCCAGCTCACCTACGGAGGGGTCAGACAAAGCAGATACGCAGTATTTT.

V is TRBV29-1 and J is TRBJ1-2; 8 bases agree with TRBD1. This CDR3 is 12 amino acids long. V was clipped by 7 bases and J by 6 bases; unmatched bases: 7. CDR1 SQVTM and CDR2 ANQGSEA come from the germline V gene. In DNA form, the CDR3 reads TGCAGCGGGTTACAGGGGGGGAATGGCTACACCTTC. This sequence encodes CSGLQGGNGYTF.

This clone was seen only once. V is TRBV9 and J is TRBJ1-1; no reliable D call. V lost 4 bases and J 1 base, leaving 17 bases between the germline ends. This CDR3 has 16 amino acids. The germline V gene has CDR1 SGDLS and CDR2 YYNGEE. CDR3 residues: CASSPRARGSNTEAFF. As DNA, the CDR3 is TGTGCCAGCAGCCCCCGAGCGCGGGGATCGAACACTGAAGCTTTCTTT.

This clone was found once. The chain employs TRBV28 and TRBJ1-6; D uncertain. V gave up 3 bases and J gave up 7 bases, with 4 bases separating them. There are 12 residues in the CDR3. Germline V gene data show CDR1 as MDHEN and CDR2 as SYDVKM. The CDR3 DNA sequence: TGTGCCAGCAGTTTGAGGAATTCACCCCTCCACTTT. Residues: CASSLRNSPLHF.

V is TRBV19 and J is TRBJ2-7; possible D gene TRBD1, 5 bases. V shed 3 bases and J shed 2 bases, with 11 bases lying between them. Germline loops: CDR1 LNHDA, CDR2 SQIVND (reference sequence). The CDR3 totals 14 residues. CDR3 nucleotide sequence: TGTGCCAGTAGTATGGTCAGGGCCCCCTACGAGCAGTACTTC. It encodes CASSMVRAPYEQYF.

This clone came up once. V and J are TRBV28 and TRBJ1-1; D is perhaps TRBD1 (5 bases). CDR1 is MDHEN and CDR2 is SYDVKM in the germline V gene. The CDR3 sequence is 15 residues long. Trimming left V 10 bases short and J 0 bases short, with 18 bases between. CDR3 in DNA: TGTGCCACGTCCCAGGACACCATGTTGAACACTGAAGCTTTCTTT. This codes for CATSQDTMLNTEAFF.

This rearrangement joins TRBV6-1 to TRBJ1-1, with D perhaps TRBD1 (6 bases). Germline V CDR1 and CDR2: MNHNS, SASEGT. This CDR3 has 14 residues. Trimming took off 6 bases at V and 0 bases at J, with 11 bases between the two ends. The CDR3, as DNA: TGTGCCAGCAGAACGACAGGTGTGAACACTGAAGCTTTCTTT. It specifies CASRTTGVNTEAFF.

DNA for the CDR3: TGTGCCAGCAGCTTAAAAAGCGGGGGGGAGACCCAGTACTTC. Its translation: CASSLKSGGETQYF. This chain links TRBV7-8 with TRBJ2-5; 9 positions match TRBD2. The germline V gene encodes CDR1 SGHVS and CDR2 FQNEAQ. This CDR3 contains 14 residues. Unmatched junction bases numbered 3, after V lost 2 bases and J lost 5 bases.

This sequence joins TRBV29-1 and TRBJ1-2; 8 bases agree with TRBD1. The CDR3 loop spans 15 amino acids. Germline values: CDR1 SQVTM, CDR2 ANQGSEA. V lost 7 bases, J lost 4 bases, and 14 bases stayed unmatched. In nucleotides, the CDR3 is TGCAGCGCCACGGACAGGGCCGGACTAATCTATGGCTACACCTTC. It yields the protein CSATDRAGLIYGYTF.

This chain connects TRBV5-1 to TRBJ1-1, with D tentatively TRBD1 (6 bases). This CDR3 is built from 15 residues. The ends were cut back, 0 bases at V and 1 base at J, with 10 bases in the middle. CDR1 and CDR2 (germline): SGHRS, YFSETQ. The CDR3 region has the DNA TGCGCCAGCAGCTTGGCGGGGGGGGCGAACACTGAAGCTTTCTTT. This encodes CASSLAGGANTEAFF. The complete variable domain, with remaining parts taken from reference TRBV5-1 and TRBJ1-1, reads KAGVTQTPRYLIKTRGQQVTLSCSPISGHRSVSWYQQTPGQGLQFLFEYFSETQRNKGNFPGRFSGRQFSNSRSEMNVSTLELGDSALYLCASSLAGGANTEAFFGQGTRLTVV.

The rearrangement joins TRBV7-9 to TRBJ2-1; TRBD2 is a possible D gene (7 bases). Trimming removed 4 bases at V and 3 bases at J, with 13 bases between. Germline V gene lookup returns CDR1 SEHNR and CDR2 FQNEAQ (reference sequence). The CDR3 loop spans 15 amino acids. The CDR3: CASSCGGARYNEQFF. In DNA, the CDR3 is TGTGCCAGCAGCTGCGGGGGCGCACGCTACAATGAGCAGTTCTTC. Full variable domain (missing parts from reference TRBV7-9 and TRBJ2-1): DTGVSQNPRHKITKRGQNVTFRCDPISEHNRLYWYRQTLGQGPEFLTYFQNEAQLEKSRLLSDRFSAERPKGSFSTLEIQRTEQGDSAMYLCASSCGGARYNEQFFGPGTRLTVL.

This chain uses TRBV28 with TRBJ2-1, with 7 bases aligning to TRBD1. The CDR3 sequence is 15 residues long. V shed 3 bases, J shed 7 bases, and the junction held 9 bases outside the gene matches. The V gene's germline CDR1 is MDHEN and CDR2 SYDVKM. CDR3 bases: TGTGCCAGCAGTTTCAACAGGGGCAAGAAGAATGAGCAGTTCTTC. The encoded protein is CASSFNRGKKNEQFF.